The text below deals with one T cell receptor beta chain. The antigen remains undetermined. This sample was included in a study of blood T cells in healthy people across ages. Findings and limits, study-wide: Roughly linear age-related decline in beta diversity appeared, significant by age 40.

The germline V gene encodes CDR1 SGHRS and CDR2 YFSETQ. This CDR3 comprises 16 residues. Trimming removed 2 bases from V and 0 bases from J; junction bases left unmatched: 3. Primers used in a second PCR of roughly 7 to 12 cycles were a sample-barcoded 5' primer and a J-beta primer mix. TCRdb processed the 5' RACE reads anew with MiXCR; each CDR3 protein has one entry. The sample carries approximately 800,000 distinct CDR3 sequences, approximately 35% recorded once. Sequencing was done on a sample of blood. The chain is built from TRBV5-1 and TRBJ2-3, with 10 bases identical to TRBD2. The receptor's source is a man aged 18 to 30 in good health. For the CDR3, the DNA is TGCGCCAGCAGCTTCCTAGCGGGGGAGAGCACAGATACGCAGTATTTT. Amino acids: CASSFLAGESTDTQYF.